This section outlines one T cell receptor (beta chain) sequence together with its context. Its antigen is not known. Generated by immunoSEQ multiplex PCR, the TCRdb table keeps only in-frame clones and is missing some. In the table there are about 150,000 clones, about 89% of which are singletons. This entry is derived from a study of cytomegalovirus exposure and HLA in healthy donors. V was cut by 4 bases and J by 0 bases, with 11 bases left in between. Germline CDR1 and CDR2: SGHDT and YYEEEE. The CDR3 spans 15 residues. General study points: Specificity for CMV antigens was confirmed in vitro for a few of the CMV-associated chains. Associated with cytomegalovirus, according to the listing, were 150 to 200 TCR beta chains.

This clonotype originated in a woman between 18 and 29 years old in good health and CMV-seropositive. The rearrangement joins TRBV5-6 to TRBJ1-3; the D gene is possibly TRBD1 (6 bases). The sample comprised PBMCs. This chain's CDR3 is CASSLGQLSGNTIYF. As DNA, the CDR3 is TGTGCCAGCAGCCTAGGACAGCTCTCTGGAAACACCATATATTTT.